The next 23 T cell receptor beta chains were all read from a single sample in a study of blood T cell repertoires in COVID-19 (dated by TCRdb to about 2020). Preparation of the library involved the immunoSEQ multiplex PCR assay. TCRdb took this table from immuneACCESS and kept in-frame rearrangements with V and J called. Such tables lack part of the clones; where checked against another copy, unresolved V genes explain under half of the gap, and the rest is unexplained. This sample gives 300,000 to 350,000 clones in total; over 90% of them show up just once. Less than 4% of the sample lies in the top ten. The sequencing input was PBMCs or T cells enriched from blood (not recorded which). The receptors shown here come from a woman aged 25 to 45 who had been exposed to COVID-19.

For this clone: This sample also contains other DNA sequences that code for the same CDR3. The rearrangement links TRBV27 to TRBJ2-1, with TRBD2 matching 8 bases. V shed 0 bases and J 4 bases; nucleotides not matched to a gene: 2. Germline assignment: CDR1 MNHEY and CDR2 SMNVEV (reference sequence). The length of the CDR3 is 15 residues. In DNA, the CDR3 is TGTGCCAGCAGTTTATCTCGGGGGGGTTACAATGAGCAGTTCTTC. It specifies CASSLSRGGYNEQFF.

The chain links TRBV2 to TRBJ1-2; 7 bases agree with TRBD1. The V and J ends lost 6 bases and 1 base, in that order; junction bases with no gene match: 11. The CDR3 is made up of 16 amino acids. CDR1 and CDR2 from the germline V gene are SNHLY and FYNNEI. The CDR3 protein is CASSRSGTVFNYGYTF. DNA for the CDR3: TGTGCCAGCAGCCGCTCCGGGACAGTATTTAACTATGGCTACACCTTC.

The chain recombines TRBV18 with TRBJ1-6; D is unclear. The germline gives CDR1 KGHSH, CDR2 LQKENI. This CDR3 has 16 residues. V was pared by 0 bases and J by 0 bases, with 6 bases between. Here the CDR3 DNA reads TGTGCCAGCTCACCACCGAGTGTCTCCTATAATTCACCCCTCCACTTT. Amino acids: CASSPPSVSYNSPLHF.

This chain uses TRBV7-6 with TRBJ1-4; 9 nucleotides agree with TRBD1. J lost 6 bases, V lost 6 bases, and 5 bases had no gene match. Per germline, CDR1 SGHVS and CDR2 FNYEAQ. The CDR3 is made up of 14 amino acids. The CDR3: CASSHRGLDEKLFF. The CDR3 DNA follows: TGTGCCAGCAGTCACAGGGGGCTTGATGAAAAACTGTTTTTT.

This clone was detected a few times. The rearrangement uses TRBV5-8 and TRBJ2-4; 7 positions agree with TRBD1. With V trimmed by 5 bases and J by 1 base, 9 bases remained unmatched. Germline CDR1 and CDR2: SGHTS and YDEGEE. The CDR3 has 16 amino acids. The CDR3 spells CASRSKGTAAKNIQYF. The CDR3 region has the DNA TGTGCCAGCAGGTCAAAAGGGACAGCGGCCAAAAACATTCAGTACTTC. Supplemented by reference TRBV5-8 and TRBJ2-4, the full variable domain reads EAGVTQSPTHLIKTRGQQATLRCSPISGHTSVYWYQQALGLGLQFLLWYDEGEERNRGNFPPRFSGRQFPNYSSELNVNALELEDSALYLCASRSKGTAAKNIQYFGAGTRLSVL.

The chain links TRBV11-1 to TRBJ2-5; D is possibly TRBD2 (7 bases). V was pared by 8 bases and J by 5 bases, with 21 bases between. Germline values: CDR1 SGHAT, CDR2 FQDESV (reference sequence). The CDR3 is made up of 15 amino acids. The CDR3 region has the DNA TGTGCCAGCGCCCCCGGGCGGGGGCGGGGGGAGACCCAGTACTTC. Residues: CASAPGRGRGETQYF.

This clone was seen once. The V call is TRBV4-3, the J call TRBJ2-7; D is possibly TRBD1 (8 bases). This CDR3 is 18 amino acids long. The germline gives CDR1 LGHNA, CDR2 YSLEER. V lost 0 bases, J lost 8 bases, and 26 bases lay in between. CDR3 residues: CASSQDFGGSTGGVKQYF. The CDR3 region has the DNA TGCGCCAGCAGCCAAGATTTCGGCGGGTCTACAGGGGGGGTTAAGCAGTACTTC.

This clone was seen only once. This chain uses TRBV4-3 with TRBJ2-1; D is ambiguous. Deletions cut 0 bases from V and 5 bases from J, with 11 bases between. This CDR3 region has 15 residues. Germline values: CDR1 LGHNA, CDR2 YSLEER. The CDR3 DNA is TGCGCCAGCAGCCAAGACGGCCTAGAAGACAATGAGCAGTTCTTC. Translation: CASSQDGLEDNEQFF.

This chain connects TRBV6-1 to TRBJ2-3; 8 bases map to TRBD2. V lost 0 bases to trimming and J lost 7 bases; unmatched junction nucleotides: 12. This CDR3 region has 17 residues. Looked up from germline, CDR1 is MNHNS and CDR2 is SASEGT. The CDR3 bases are TGTGCCAGCAGTGAAGCGCTGAGCGGGGGTACACGGAATACGCAGTATTTT. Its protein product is CASSEALSGGTRNTQYF.

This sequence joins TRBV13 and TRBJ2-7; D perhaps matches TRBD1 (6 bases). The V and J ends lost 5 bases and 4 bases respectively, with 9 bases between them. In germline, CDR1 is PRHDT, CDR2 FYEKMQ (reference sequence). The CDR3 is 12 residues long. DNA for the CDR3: TGTGCCAGCAGCATACAGGGTTACGAGCAGTACTTC. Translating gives CASSIQGYEQYF.

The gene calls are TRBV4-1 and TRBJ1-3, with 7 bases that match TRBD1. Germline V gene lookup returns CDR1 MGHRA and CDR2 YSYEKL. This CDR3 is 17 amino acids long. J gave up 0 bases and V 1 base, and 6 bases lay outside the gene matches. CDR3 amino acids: CASSQGRGRFSGNTIYF. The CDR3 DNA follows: TGCGCCAGCAGCCAAGGAAGGGGGCGATTCTCTGGAAACACCATATATTTT.

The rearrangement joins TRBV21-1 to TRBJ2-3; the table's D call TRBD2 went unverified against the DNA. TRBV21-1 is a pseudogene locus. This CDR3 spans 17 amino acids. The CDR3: CASSKGGPGSCVNTQYF. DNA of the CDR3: TGTGCCAGCAGCAAAGGAGGGCCAGGCTCGTGTGTAAATACGCAGTATTTT.

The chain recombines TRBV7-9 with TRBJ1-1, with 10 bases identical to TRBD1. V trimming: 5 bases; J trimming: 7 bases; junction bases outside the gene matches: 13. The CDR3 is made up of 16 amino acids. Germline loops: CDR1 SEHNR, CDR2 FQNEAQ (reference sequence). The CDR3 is CASSESGGQGLFEAFF. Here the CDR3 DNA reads TGTGCCAGCAGCGAATCGGGGGGACAGGGGTTATTTGAAGCTTTCTTT. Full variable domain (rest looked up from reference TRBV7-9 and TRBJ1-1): DTGVSQNPRHKITKRGQNVTFRCDPISEHNRLYWYRQTLGQGPEFLTYFQNEAQLEKSRLLSDRFSAERPKGSFSTLEIQRTEQGDSAMYLCASSESGGQGLFEAFFGQGTRLTVV.

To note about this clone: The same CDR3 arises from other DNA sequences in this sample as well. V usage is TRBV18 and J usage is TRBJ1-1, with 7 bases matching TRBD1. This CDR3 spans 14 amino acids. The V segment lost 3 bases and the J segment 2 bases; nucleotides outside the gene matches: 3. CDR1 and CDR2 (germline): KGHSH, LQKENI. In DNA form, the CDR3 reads TGTGCCAGCTCACCTAGACAGGGAAACACTGAAGCTTTCTTT. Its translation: CASSPRQGNTEAFF.

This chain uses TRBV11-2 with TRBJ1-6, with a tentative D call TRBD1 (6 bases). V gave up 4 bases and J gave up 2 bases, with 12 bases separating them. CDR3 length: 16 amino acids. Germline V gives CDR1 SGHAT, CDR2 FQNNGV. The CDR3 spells CASSSYRETYNSPLHF. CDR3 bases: TGTGCCAGCAGCTCGTACAGGGAAACCTATAATTCACCCCTCCACTTT.

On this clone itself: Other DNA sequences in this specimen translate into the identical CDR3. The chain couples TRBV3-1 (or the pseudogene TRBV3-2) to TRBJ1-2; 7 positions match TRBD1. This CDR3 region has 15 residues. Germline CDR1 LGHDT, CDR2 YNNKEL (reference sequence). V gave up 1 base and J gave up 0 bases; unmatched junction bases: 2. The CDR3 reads CASSQGGTANYGYTF. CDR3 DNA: TGTGCCAGCAGCCAAGGAGGGACAGCTAACTATGGCTACACCTTC.

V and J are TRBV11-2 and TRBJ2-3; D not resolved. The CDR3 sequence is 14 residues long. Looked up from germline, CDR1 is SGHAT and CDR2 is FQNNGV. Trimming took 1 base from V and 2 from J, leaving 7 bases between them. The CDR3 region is CASSLGEVTDTQYF. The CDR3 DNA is TGTGCCAGCAGCTTAGGTGAGGTCACAGATACGCAGTATTTT.

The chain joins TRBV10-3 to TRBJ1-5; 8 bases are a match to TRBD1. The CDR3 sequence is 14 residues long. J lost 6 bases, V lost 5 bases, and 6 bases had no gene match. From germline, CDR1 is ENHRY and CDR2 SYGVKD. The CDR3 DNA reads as TGTGCCATCAGTAGTGCAGGGGGCGGTCAGCCCCAGCATTTT. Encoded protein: CAISSAGGGQPQHF.

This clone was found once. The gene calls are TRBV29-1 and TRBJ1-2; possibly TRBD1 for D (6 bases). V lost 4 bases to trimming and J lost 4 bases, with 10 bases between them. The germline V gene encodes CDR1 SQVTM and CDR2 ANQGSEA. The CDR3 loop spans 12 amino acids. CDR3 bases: TGCAGCGTTGGGGACACATCCTATGGCTACACCTTC. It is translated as CSVGDTSYGYTF.

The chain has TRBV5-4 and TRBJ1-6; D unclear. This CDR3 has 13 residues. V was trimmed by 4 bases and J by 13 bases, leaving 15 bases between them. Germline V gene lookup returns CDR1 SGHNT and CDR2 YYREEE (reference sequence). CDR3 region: CASSPQPTRPLHF. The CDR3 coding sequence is TGTGCCAGCAGCCCGCAACCTACTAGGCCCCTCCACTTT.

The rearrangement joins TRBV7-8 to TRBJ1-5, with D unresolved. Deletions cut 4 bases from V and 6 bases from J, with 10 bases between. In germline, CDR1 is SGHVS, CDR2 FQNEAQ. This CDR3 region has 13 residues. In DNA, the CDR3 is TGTGCCAGCAGCTCGGAGGTATTTCAGCCCCAGCATTTT. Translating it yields CASSSEVFQPQHF.

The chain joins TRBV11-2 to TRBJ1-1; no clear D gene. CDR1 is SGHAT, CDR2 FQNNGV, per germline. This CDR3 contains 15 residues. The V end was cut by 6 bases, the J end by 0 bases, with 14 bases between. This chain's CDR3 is CASSFLENVNTEAFF. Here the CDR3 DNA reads TGTGCCAGCAGTTTCCTTGAGAATGTGAACACTGAAGCTTTCTTT.

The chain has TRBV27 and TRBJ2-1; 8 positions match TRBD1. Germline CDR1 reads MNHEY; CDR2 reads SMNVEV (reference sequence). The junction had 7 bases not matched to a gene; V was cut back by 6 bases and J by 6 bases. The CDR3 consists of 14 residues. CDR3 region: CASSSLGQGNEQFF. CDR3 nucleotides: TGTGCCAGCAGCTCCCTCGGACAGGGCAATGAGCAGTTCTTC.